This T cell receptor beta chain was sequenced for a study of cytomegalovirus exposure and HLA in healthy donors. Study context: A prior study identified just under 120 million unique TCR beta sequences from roughly 180 million T cells. Of all 400 or so donors who were genotyped, about 80% belonged to the Caucasian-associated ancestry cluster.

The study ran its PCR with 60 Vbeta and 13 Jbeta primers. Profiling relied on immunoSEQ multiplex PCR, and the TCRdb table lists in-frame clones only, not all of them. The repertoire holds approximately 100,000 clones, with about 70% as singletons. The CDR3 is 16 residues long. Per germline, CDR1 SGHTS and CDR2 YDEGEE. J lost 3 bases, V lost 3 bases, and 5 bases had no gene match. Healthy people donating bone marrow made up the donors. General study findings and limits: Within the data, a cluster of highly shared sequence variants was likely a sequencing artifact.

On this clone itself: What it binds is not known.

This sequence originates from a woman aged 40-49 years in good health and CMV-seronegative. The chain joins TRBV5-8 to TRBJ2-3, with 12 bases lining up with TRBD2. The sequenced material came from PBMCs. The CDR3 DNA reads as TGTGCCAGCAGCTGGACTAGCGGGGTGCGGACAGATACGCAGTATTTT. It is translated as CASSWTSGVRTDTQYF.